The rows below give T cell receptor beta chains drawn from one sample of a study of blood T cell repertoires in COVID-19. Here immunoSEQ multiplex PCR was the method, and the copy in TCRdb shows in-frame clones only, minus some. Here the sample spans about 400,000 clones, 87% being singletons. The specimen was PBMCs or T cells enriched from blood (not recorded which). These receptors were taken from a woman between 25 and 40 years old who had recovered from COVID-19. The CDR3 runs from the conserved cysteine through the conserved F or W. D genes are given only for firm matches. Size values are once, few and many counts, or a class for expanded clones, and some rows have none.

CDR3	DNA	size	D	V	J
CAWSAGGWPQHF	TGTGCCTGGAGTGCCGGGGGGTGGCCCCAGCATTTT	-	-	TRBV30	TRBJ1-5
CASSLTSGVYNEQFF	TGTGCCAGCAGCTTAACCAGCGGGGTCTACAATGAGCAGTTCTTC	-	TRBD2	TRBV7-2	TRBJ2-1
CASRGLGSYNSPLHF	TGTGCCAGCAGGGGACTAGGATCCTATAATTCACCCCTCCACTTT	-	-	TRBV21-1	TRBJ1-6
CASSYVITEAFF	TGTGCCAGCAGCTATGTGATCACTGAAGCTTTCTTT	-	-	TRBV2	TRBJ1-1
CASGQGAQYF	TGTGCCAGCGGACAGGGGGCACAGTACTTC	-	TRBD1	TRBV6-5	TRBJ2-5
CSASPDSSNQPQHF	TGCAGTGCTAGTCCCGACAGTAGCAATCAGCCCCAGCATTTT	-	-	TRBV20-1	TRBJ1-5
CASRNPSGGTQYF	TGTGCCAGCAGGAATCCGTCGGGTGGGACCCAGTACTTC	-	-	TRBV28	TRBJ2-5
CASMQGGGDTQYF	TGTGCCAGCATGCAGGGGGGCGGAGATACGCAGTATTTT	-	-	TRBV28	TRBJ2-3
CASGTGQAVADTQYF	TGTGCTAGTGGTACGGGACAGGCGGTCGCAGATACGCAGTATTTT	-	TRBD1	TRBV12-5	TRBJ2-3
CASSKGQGNQPQHF	TGTGCCAGTAGTAAGGGACAGGGTAATCAGCCCCAGCATTTT	-	TRBD1	TRBV19	TRBJ1-5
CASSPGADSSTDTQYF	TGTGCCAGCAGTCCAGGGGCGGACTCCAGCACAGATACGCAGTATTTT	once	-	TRBV2	TRBJ2-3
CASSSHPTGDNTEAFF	TGTGCCAGCAGTTCCCACCCCACAGGGGATAACACTGAAGCTTTCTTT	-	TRBD1	TRBV28	TRBJ1-1
CASSPPGRNTGELFF	TGTGCCAGCTCACCACCGGGCAGAAACACCGGGGAGCTGTTTTTT	-	-	TRBV18	TRBJ2-2
CASSDSGAPQETQYF	TGCGCCAGCAGTGATAGCGGGGCGCCGCAAGAGACCCAGTACTTC	-	TRBD2	TRBV10-1	TRBJ2-5
CASSEALAISLYEQYF	TGTGCCAGCAGTGAAGCCCTAGCGATCTCCCTCTACGAGCAGTACTTC	-	-	TRBV6-1	TRBJ2-7
CATGLGPFPGVVNETSGANVLTF	TGTGCCACCGGACTAGGGCCCTTCCCCGGGGTAGTTAACGAAACCTCTGGGGCCAACGTCCTGACTTTC	once	TRBD2	TRBV24-1	TRBJ2-6
CASSQGRLAGVYEQFF	TGTGCCAGCAGCCAAGGTCGACTAGCGGGGGTATATGAGCAGTTCTTC	-	TRBD2	TRBV3-1/TRBV3-2	TRBJ2-1
CASRPGLAQSTDTQYF	TGTGCCAGCAGACCGGGACTAGCGCAAAGCACAGATACGCAGTATTTT	-	TRBD2	TRBV7-9	TRBJ2-3
CSASLPTGLAGGQPQHF	TGCAGTGCTAGTCTTCCGACAGGGCTGGCCGGGGGACAGCCCCAGCATTTT	-	TRBD1	TRBV20-1	TRBJ1-5
CASSIVSGSTDTQYF	TGTGCCAGTAGTATAGTGAGCGGTAGCACAGATACGCAGTATTTT	once	-	TRBV19	TRBJ2-3
CASSLTGRDEKLFF	TGTGCCAGTAGTTTGACAGGAAGGGATGAAAAACTGTTTTTT	once	-	TRBV19	TRBJ1-4
CASSWTSGTSEQYF	TGTGCCAGTAGTTGGACTAGCGGCACCAGTGAGCAGTACTTC	-	TRBD2	TRBV19	TRBJ2-7